The 16 T cell receptor beta chains below were found in one sample sequenced in a study of yellow fever vaccine responses in identical twins. Via MiXCR, TCRdb re-called the RT-PCR reads, giving one row per CDR3 protein. The sample lists about 19,000 distinct CDR3 sequences; around 70% were seen once. The source was T cells from blood (PBMCs), unsorted or a sorted subset (not recorded which), collected before or after yellow fever vaccination (not recorded which). The receptors here all came from a woman aged 18-35 years who received the yellow fever vaccine.

J is TRBJ1-2 and V is TRBV10-1; 10 positions agree with TRBD1. Per germline, CDR1 WNHNN and CDR2 SYGVQD (reference sequence). This CDR3 is 14 amino acids long. V gave up 3 bases and J gave up 8 bases; unmatched junction bases: 6. The CDR3 DNA reads TGCGCCAGCAGTGACCGGGACAGGGGAGGCGGCTACACCTTC. Amino acid sequence: CASSDRDRGGGYTF.

The chain combines TRBV19 with TRBJ2-4; D is uncertain. Germline CDR1 is LNHDA and CDR2 is SQIVND (reference sequence). Between the trimmed V and J ends, which lost 7 bases and 3 bases, there was a span of 10 bases. The CDR3 covers 13 residues. The CDR3 coding sequence is TGTGCCAGTAAGAGTGTGGACAAAAACATTCAGTACTTC. Its translation is CASKSVDKNIQYF.

The rearrangement uses TRBV6-1 and TRBJ2-7; no clear D. The CDR3 runs 12 residues. V shed 5 bases and J shed 5 bases, with 10 bases lying between them. Germline CDR1 MNHNS, CDR2 SASEGT. The CDR3 DNA sequence: TGTGCCAGCAGTCGGTTGGGGAACGAGCAGTACTTC. Translation: CASSRLGNEQYF.

This clonotype was observed once. The chain employs TRBV6-1 and TRBJ1-5; 8 bases match TRBD1. The CDR3 is 14 amino acids. The V segment lost 6 bases and the J segment 1 base; nucleotides outside the gene matches: 2. Germline V gene data show CDR1 as MNHNS and CDR2 as SASEGT. In DNA, the CDR3 is TGTGCCAGCAGCAGGGGGCGAAGCAATCAGCCCCAGCATTTT. Residues: CASSRGRSNQPQHF.

This clonotype was seen a handful of times. This chain uses TRBV3-1 with TRBJ2-2; no reliable D call. The V end lost 4 bases, the J end lost 7 bases, and 22 bases lay between the germline ends. In germline, CDR1 is LGHDT, CDR2 YNNKEL (reference sequence). The CDR3 consists of 17 residues. The CDR3 here is CASSPRAIFPLSGELFF. The CDR3 DNA sequence: TGTGCCAGCAGCCCGAGAGCGATATTCCCCCTCAGCGGGGAGCTGTTTTTT.

The chain has TRBV7-6 and TRBJ2-7; weak D call: TRBD2 (6 bases). The CDR3 spans 14 residues. From germline, CDR1 is SGHVS and CDR2 FNYEAQ. V was cut by 0 bases and J by 6 bases, with 12 bases left in between. The CDR3 DNA follows: TGTGCCAGCAGCTTAGCTTACGGGAGAATCGAGCAGTACTTC. Translating gives CASSLAYGRIEQYF. The whole variable domain, remainder taken from reference TRBV7-6 and TRBJ2-7, is GAGVSQSPRYKVTKRGQDVALRCDPISGHVSLYWYRQALGQGPEFLTYFNYEAQQDKSGLPNDRFSAERPEGSISTLTIQRTEQRDSAMYRCASSLAYGRIEQYFGPGTRLTVT.

V is TRBV18 and J is TRBJ2-7; no clear D gene. The CDR3 runs to 16 residues. Trimming took off 2 bases at V and 0 bases at J, with 14 bases between the two ends. Germline V gene lookup returns CDR1 KGHSH and CDR2 LQKENI. The CDR3 bases are TGTGCCAGCTCACCAACCACTTTCCATAGCTCCTACGAGCAGTACTTC. It is translated as CASSPTTFHSSYEQYF.

V is TRBV5-6 and J is TRBJ2-3; D is perhaps TRBD1 (5 bases). This CDR3 has 14 amino acids. V was cut by 5 bases and J by 2 bases, with 12 bases left in between. In germline, CDR1 is SGHDT, CDR2 YYEEEE. The CDR3 sequence: CASRILGDTDTQYF. The DNA for the CDR3 is TGTGCCAGCAGGATCCTAGGGGACACAGATACGCAGTATTTT. Complete variable domain (other parts from reference TRBV5-6 and TRBJ2-3): DAGVTQSPTHLIKTRGQQVTLRCSPKSGHDTVSWYQQALGQGPQFIFQYYEEEERQRGNFPDRFSGHQFPNYSSELNVNALLLGDSALYLCASRILGDTDTQYFGPGTRLTVL.

The V gene is TRBV29-1, the J gene TRBJ2-2; the D gene is possibly TRBD2 (6 bases). The germline V gene encodes CDR1 SQVTM and CDR2 ANQGSEA. This CDR3 spans 13 amino acids. V lost 6 bases, J lost 4 bases, and 12 bases lay in between. The CDR3 here is CSVGGPGTGELFF. In DNA, the CDR3 is TGCAGCGTGGGAGGCCCGGGCACCGGGGAGCTGTTTTTT.

The chain combines TRBV11-3 with TRBJ1-1; 7 bases agree with TRBD1. CDR1 and CDR2 (germline): SGHNT, YENEEA. There are 12 residues in the CDR3. V lost 5 bases and J lost 10; bases outside the gene matches: 7. CDR3 protein: CASSPAGTVAFF. CDR3 DNA: TGTGCCAGCAGCCCAGCCGGGACAGTAGCTTTCTTT.

The chain joins TRBV11-1 to TRBJ2-7, with 10 positions matching TRBD2. In germline, CDR1 is SGHAT, CDR2 FQDESV (reference sequence). The CDR3 is 16 amino acids. With 5 bases clipped from V and 0 bases from J, the junction kept 7 bases outside the gene matches. This CDR3 reads CASSHRLAGDSYEQYF. CDR3 sequence (DNA): TGTGCCAGCAGCCATCGTCTAGCGGGAGACTCCTACGAGCAGTACTTC.

The chain combines TRBV12-3 or TRBV12-4 with TRBJ2-7; D is perhaps TRBD2 (6 bases). The germline V and J ends were trimmed by 5 bases and 0 bases, with 8 bases remaining between them. There are 13 residues in the CDR3. CDR3 DNA sequence: TGTGCCAGCAGTGGCGGGAACTCCTACGAGCAGTACTTC. As protein: CASSGGNSYEQYF.

The genes are TRBV6-5 and TRBJ1-4; D unclear. The V end was cut by 4 bases, the J end by 0 bases, with 9 bases between. In germline, CDR1 is MNHEY, CDR2 SVGAGI. CDR3 length equals 15 residues. The CDR3 loop is CASSSYPATNEKLFF. The DNA for the CDR3 is TGTGCCAGCAGTTCCTATCCCGCAACTAATGAAAAACTGTTTTTT.

This chain links TRBV5-5 with TRBJ2-3; no definite D call. The germline V gene encodes CDR1 SGHKS and CDR2 YYEKEE (reference sequence). The CDR3 runs 13 residues. The germline V and J ends were trimmed by 0 bases and 5 bases, with 7 bases remaining between them. In DNA, the CDR3 is TGTGCCAGCAGCTTGGCGCTAGGAGATACGCAGTATTTT. Encoded protein: CASSLALGDTQYF.

The V call is TRBV9, the J call TRBJ1-1; a possible D gene is TRBD1 (5 bases). Germline V CDR1 and CDR2: SGDLS, YYNGEE. Trimming stripped 3 bases from V and 3 bases from J, with 12 bases between. This CDR3 has 14 residues. The CDR3 spells CASSALGGDTEAFF. The CDR3 DNA follows: TGTGCCAGCAGCGCTCTGGGAGGGGACACTGAAGCTTTCTTT.

The chain links TRBV6-1 to TRBJ2-2; D assignment may be TRBD1 or TRBD2 (5 bases each). Germline loops: CDR1 MNHNS, CDR2 SASEGT. The CDR3 extends over 15 amino acids. V was shortened by 4 bases and J by 7 bases, with 16 bases between the two germline ends. CDR3 amino acids: CASSGPGPTNGELFF. For the CDR3, the DNA is TGTGCCAGCAGTGGACCGGGACCCACGAACGGGGAGCTGTTTTTT.